This TCR beta chain is from a study of blood T cells in healthy people across ages (dated by TCRdb to the mid-2010s). Some background on the complete study: In model experiments, template switching captured roughly one uniquely barcoded TCR beta cDNA molecule for every two T cells. The study analyzed two additional independent replicas of 1 million unique cDNA reads from the same blood draw for two donors, one aged 18 to 29 and one aged 80 or older. The donors were split into four age groups: young (average approximately 16 years), middle-aged (over 35), aged (more than 60) and long-lived (about 82). The study measured age-related changes in TCR beta repertoire diversity using deep sequencing normalized with unique cDNA molecular identifiers. Donors of different ages were randomly distributed across sequencing lanes to avoid experimental bias.

From its cysteine to its phenylalanine, the CDR3 spans 14 amino acids. CDR3 DNA is the only sequence kept; it has 42 bases, read in frame from the first base. Trimming takes 1 base from V and 2 bases from J, and the germline ends sit 6 bases apart. CDR1 MNHNS and CDR2 SASEGT are derived from the germline V gene. To note about this clonotype: The clone's antigen remains unknown. No qualities accompany the bases; no much larger clone lies one base away.

The library was obtained by 5' RACE. Instrument used: Illumina HiSeq 2500. A second 7 to 11 cycle PCR used a sample-barcoded 5' primer and a J-beta primer mix. Each TCR beta cDNA molecule received a unique molecular identifier from a template-switch 5' adaptor carrying 12 random nucleotides. At least 2.5 million CDR3-containing paired-end reads were obtained from each sample. First-strand cDNA synthesis was performed from all RNA using the Mint cDNA synthesis kit, with priming by a TRBC-specific oligonucleotide. Following uracil-DNA glycosylase treatment, all cDNA underwent a first 18-cycle PCR with the universal primers M1SS and BC2_uni_R. The published analysis was carried out like this. Normalization of each sample was performed by random selection of 1 million high-quality reads, each carrying a distinct molecular identifier. Reads with shared molecular identifiers were discarded instead of being binned into consensus sequences. MiTCR, with a Q25 quality threshold and the strictest error-elimination algorithm, was used for CDR3 identification, clonotype clustering and error correction. A nonparametric unseen species model with Euler transformation was used to estimate lower-bound total TCR beta diversity. TCRdb reprocessed the public reads (quality trimming at Q25 with fastp, clone calling with MiXCR) and kept in-frame beta chains. Duplicate CDR3 protein sequences are folded into a single record with the most common DNA and genes. TCRdb, rather than the study authors, made the V and J calls. This sample gives approximately 690,000 distinct CDR3 sequences in total; around 41% of them show up just once. 25% to 35% of the sample belongs to the ten largest clones.

The approximately 40 donors, aged about 6 to 100 years, were systemically healthy Caucasian individuals from Russia. Each donor gave approximately 9.3 milliliters of peripheral blood, collected into EDTA-treated Vacutainer tubes. PBMCs were isolated by Ficoll-Paque density-gradient centrifugation, with at least 6 million obtained per sample. Total RNA was extracted from PBMCs with Trizol reagent, with at least 5.5 micrograms obtained per sample. The percentages of naive CD45RAhigh/CD27high T cells were determined by flow cytometry on a PBMC aliquot from every donor. The paper as a whole reports these results and caveats: Estimates of total diversity based on one million sequenced T cells were considered lower bounds and underestimates. Conclusive comparison of naive and antigen-experienced compartments was prevented by the profiling of bulk unsorted PBMCs. The long-lived group showed more naive CD4+ T cells, fewer expanded clones and increased TCR diversity than the aged group, suggesting age selection. As age increased, observed TCR beta diversity per million T cells dropped in a roughly linear way, and a significant reduction was already evident by age around 41. Because donor CMV infection status was unknown, age-related changes in expanded clonotypes were potentially confounded. The percentage of naive T cells measured by flow cytometry correlated strongly with observed TCR beta diversity.

The chain employs TRBV6-1 and TRBJ1-5; confidence is insufficient to name the D gene. Material for sequencing was blood. The source is a man older than 75 in good health. The nucleotides read TGTGCCAGCAGTGAAGTGTCAGGCAATCAGCCCCAGCATTTT. This gives the protein CASSEVSGNQPQHF.